The 32 T cell receptor beta chains reported below all come from one sample, sequenced in a study of cytomegalovirus exposure and HLA in healthy donors. PCR was performed using 60 Vbeta and 13 Jbeta primers. Profiling relied on immunoSEQ multiplex PCR, and the TCRdb table lists in-frame clones only, not all of them. Seen in this sample are some 60,000 clones; the ten most common clones hold around 4%. The sequenced material came from PBMCs. The receptors here all came from a male donor in good health and CMV-seronegative.

The V and J genes are TRBV18 and TRBJ1-5; 11 bases match TRBD1. The CDR3 length is 15 residues. The ends lost 2 bases at V and 7 bases at J; junction bases unmatched: 4. Looked up from germline, CDR1 is KGHSH and CDR2 is LQKENI. CDR3 residues: CASSPSGDRGQPQHF. The DNA for the CDR3 is TGTGCCAGCTCACCATCGGGGGACAGGGGGCAGCCCCAGCATTTT.

Comments on this clone: The junction departs from germline at one end; a sequencing error may be responsible. The CDR3 protein is CASSPSMSTDKQYF. In nucleotides, the CDR3 is TGTGCCAGCAGCCCCTCCATGAGCACAGATAAGCAGTATTTT. V and J are TRBV7-3 and TRBJ2-3, with unresolved D. Germline lookup yields CDR1 SGHTA and CDR2 FQGTGA. This CDR3 spans 14 amino acids.

The rearrangement joins TRBV7-2 to TRBJ2-1; TRBD2 is a possible D gene (6 bases). V gave up 5 bases and J gave up 7 bases, with 21 bases separating them. Germline CDR1 reads SGHTA; CDR2 reads FQGNSA. The CDR3 is made up of 16 amino acids. The CDR3 here is CASSRIGAGPFNEQFF. The CDR3 nucleotides are TGTGCCAGCAGCCGCATCGGAGCGGGCCCTTTTAATGAGCAGTTCTTC. Using reference TRBV7-2 and TRBJ2-1 for the parts outside the CDR3, the full variable domain is GAGVSQSPSNKVTEKGKDVELRCDPISGHTALYWYRQSLGQGLEFLIYFQGNSAPDKSGLPSDRFSAERTGGSVSTLTIQRTQQEDSAVYLCASSRIGAGPFNEQFFGPGTRLTVL.

The rearrangement joins TRBV7-2 to TRBJ1-5; 8 positions agree with TRBD1. Per the germline V gene, CDR1 is SGHTA and CDR2 is FQGNSA. The CDR3 consists of 14 residues. Losses at the gene ends were 7 bases for V and 2 bases for J; bases not matched to a gene: 4. The chain's CDR3 is CASTKDRGNQPQHF. The DNA of the CDR3 is TGTGCCAGCACCAAGGACAGGGGCAATCAGCCCCAGCATTTT.

In regard to this clone: Other DNA sequences in this sample translate to the same CDR3. CDR3 coding DNA: TGTGCCAGCAGCCCCCCAGCCAGTGGACGGGGCATTCAGTACTTC. Translated: CASSPPASGRGIQYF. This rearrangement joins TRBV7-2 to TRBJ2-4; TRBD2 is a possible D gene (5 bases). Trimming shortened V by 5 bases and J by 9 bases, and 20 bases separated the two germline ends. This CDR3 is 15 amino acids long. From germline, CDR1 is SGHTA and CDR2 FQGNSA.

J is TRBJ2-1 and V is TRBV4-3; tentative D call: TRBD2 (5 bases). CDR1 and CDR2 (germline): LGHNA, YSLEER. The V gene lost 2 bases and the J gene lost 3 bases, with 14 bases spanning the gap. CDR3 size: 16 residues. The CDR3 DNA sequence: TGCGCCAGCAGCCAACCCGGCGACGGGGACTACAATGAGCAGTTCTTC. Protein sequence: CASSQPGDGDYNEQFF.

The chain combines TRBV6-5 with TRBJ1-5; maybe TRBD1 (5 bases). This CDR3 is 13 amino acids long. Germline V gene sequence: CDR1 MNHEY, CDR2 SVGAGI. V was trimmed by 6 bases and J by 1 base, leaving 7 bases between them. CDR3 in amino acids: CASSQGSNQPQHF. DNA of the CDR3: TGTGCCAGCAGCCAGGGAAGCAATCAGCCCCAGCATTTT.

Worth noting for this clone: The sample carries other DNA sequences with the same CDR3. The CDR3 reads CASRLLAGVTDTQYF. CDR3 in DNA: TGTGCCAGCAGGCTACTAGCGGGGGTGACAGATACGCAGTATTTT. V gene TRBV6-1 combines with J gene TRBJ2-3; TRBD2 matches 11 bases. Germline V gene data show CDR1 as MNHNS and CDR2 as SASEGT. There are 15 residues in the CDR3. The J segment lost 3 bases and the V segment lost 6 bases, leaving 5 bases of the junction unmatched.

The chain combines TRBV30 with TRBJ1-4, with TRBD1 matching 8 bases. The length of the CDR3 is 15 residues. Germline trimming cut 0 bases from V and 10 bases from J; bases unmatched to any gene: 10. Looked up from germline, CDR1 is GTSNPN and CDR2 is SVGIG (reference sequence). The CDR3 protein is CAWSVRGQDVGKLFF. CDR3 nucleotides: TGTGCCTGGAGTGTACGGGGACAGGACGTTGGAAAACTGTTTTTT. Together with reference TRBV30 and TRBJ1-4, the CDR3 gives the full variable domain: SQTIHQWPATLVQPVGSPLSLECTVEGTSNPNLYWYRQAAGRGLQLLFYSVGIGQISSEVPQNLSASRPQDRQFILSSKKLLLSDSGFYLCAWSVRGQDVGKLFFGSGTQLSVL.

As for this clone: The germline gene is not matched at one end of the junction; a read error may be the cause. Other DNA variants within this sample encode the same CDR3. The CDR3 nucleotides are TGCGGCGTTGGAGGGCGGGGGGGCACGGGGGAGCTGTTTTTT. Translation: CGVGGRGGTGELFF. V is TRBV29-1 and J is TRBJ2-2; 9 bases fit TRBD2. This CDR3 is 14 amino acids long. Germline CDR1 and CDR2: SQVTM and ANQGSEA.

The chain couples TRBV6-5 to TRBJ2-7; a weak D match, TRBD1 (6 bases). The V gene lost 6 bases and the J gene lost 3 bases, with 15 bases spanning the gap. Germline V CDR1 and CDR2: MNHEY, SVGAGI. The CDR3 totals 14 residues. The CDR3 is CASSLQGPSYEQYF. CDR3 bases: TGTGCCAGCAGCCTACAGGGACCCAGCTACGAGCAGTACTTC.

The V gene is TRBV27, the J gene TRBJ2-3; a weak D match, TRBD1 (6 bases). Germline-derived CDR1 and CDR2 are MNHEY and SMNVEV (reference sequence). The CDR3 contains 15 residues. Trimming cost V 0 bases and J 4 bases, with 11 bases left between them. As DNA, the CDR3 is TGTGCCAGCAGTTTATCGGGGGCTTATCCAGATACGCAGTATTTT. Its translation is CASSLSGAYPDTQYF.

This rearrangement joins TRBV15 to TRBJ2-7; 10 bases align to TRBD1. The CDR3 consists of 18 residues. Looked up from germline, CDR1 is LNHNV and CDR2 is YYDKDF (reference sequence). V was clipped by 0 bases and J by 4 bases; unmatched bases: 12. CDR3 in DNA: TGTGCCACCAGCAGAGATCGAGTGAGGAGGACAGGGGGTTACGAGCAGTACTTC. It specifies CATSRDRVRRTGGYEQYF.

About this clone itself: Other DNA sequences in this specimen translate into the identical CDR3. This chain uses TRBV11-2 with TRBJ2-7; D possibly corresponds to TRBD1 (6 bases). Between the trimmed V and J ends, which lost 5 bases and 5 bases, there was a span of 13 bases. This CDR3 comprises 13 residues. Germline-derived CDR1 and CDR2 are SGHAT and FQNNGV. CDR3 nucleotide sequence: TGTGCCAGCAGCCCCAGCAGGGGTGACGAGCAGTACTTC. As protein: CASSPSRGDEQYF.

The rearrangement uses TRBV18 and TRBJ1-2; TRBD1 matches 9 bases. The germline V gene encodes CDR1 KGHSH and CDR2 LQKENI. The CDR3 has 16 amino acids. The J segment lost 1 base and the V segment lost 2 bases, leaving 5 bases of the junction unmatched. DNA of the CDR3: TGTGCCAGCTCACCAAACGTGGGACAGGGTAACTATGGCTACACCTTC. Amino acid sequence: CASSPNVGQGNYGYTF. Full variable domain (outside the CDR3, taken from reference TRBV18 and TRBJ1-2): NAGVMQNPRHLVRRRGQEARLRCSPMKGHSHVYWYRQLPEEGLKFMVYLQKENIIDESGMPKERFSAEFPKEGPSILRIQQVVRGDSAAYFCASSPNVGQGNYGYTFGSGTRLTVV.

The V and J genes are TRBV19 and TRBJ1-2; D remains ambiguous. Germline V CDR1 and CDR2: LNHDA, SQIVND (reference sequence). V was pared by 5 bases and J by 7 bases, with 14 bases between. This CDR3 is built from 13 residues. DNA for the CDR3: TGTGCCAGTAGTTCCCAAAGTCTGGCTGGCTACACCTTC. This translates into CASSSQSLAGYTF.

V usage is TRBV7-2 and J usage is TRBJ2-7; the match to TRBD2 covers 12 bases. The CDR3 sequence is 15 residues long. Unmatched junction bases numbered 5, after V lost 3 bases and J lost 5 bases. The germline V gene encodes CDR1 SGHTA and CDR2 FQGNSA. CDR3 in DNA: TGTGCCAGCAGCTTTTCTAGCGGGGGGGTTGACGAGCAGTACTTC. Translating it yields CASSFSSGGVDEQYF.

The rearrangement joins TRBV4-3 to TRBJ1-1; 7 bases agree with TRBD1. The length of the CDR3 is 14 residues. The germline V gene encodes CDR1 LGHNA and CDR2 YSLEER. Trimming removed 4 bases from V and 4 bases from J; junction bases left unmatched: 6. The CDR3 DNA reads TGCGCCAGCAGCCGAGACAGGGTTGGCACTGAAGCTTTCTTT. Translated: CASSRDRVGTEAFF.

The chain couples TRBV6-6 to TRBJ2-1; D is ambiguous. Germline V gives CDR1 MNHNY, CDR2 SVGAGI (reference sequence). The germline V and J ends were trimmed by 2 bases and 5 bases, with 7 bases remaining between them. CDR3 length: 13 residues. The CDR3 DNA reads as TGTGCCAGCAGTTACGACCTAGACAATGAGCAGTTCTTC. Its protein is CASSYDLDNEQFF.

This chain joins TRBV6-6 and TRBJ1-4; 10 bases align to TRBD1. Trimming removed 6 bases from V and 6 bases from J; junction bases left unmatched: 4. The CDR3 covers 14 residues. The germline CDR1 and CDR2 sequences are MNHNY and SVGAGI (reference sequence). The CDR3 here is CASSDGTGDEKLFF. The CDR3 DNA follows: TGTGCCAGCAGCGACGGGACAGGGGATGAAAAACTGTTTTTT.

This sequence joins TRBV7-2 and TRBJ2-3; 9 positions match TRBD1. Germline CDR1 and CDR2: SGHTA and FQGNSA. There are 19 residues in the CDR3. V shed 5 bases and J 2 bases; nucleotides not matched to a gene: 17. CDR3 nucleotide sequence: TGTGCCAGCAGCCGAAACGGACAGGGGCGCAACTTCTTCACAGATACGCAGTATTTT. The encoded protein is CASSRNGQGRNFFTDTQYF.

The chain is built from TRBV7-9 and TRBJ2-1; possibly TRBD1 for D (7 bases). V gave up 5 bases and J gave up 10 bases, with 18 bases separating them. This CDR3 comprises 14 residues. Germline-derived CDR1 and CDR2 are SEHNR and FQNEAQ (reference sequence). CDR3 in DNA: TGTGCCAGCAGCGAAAGCGGGCCCAGGGGGGAGCAGTTCTTC. Translated: CASSESGPRGEQFF.

J is TRBJ1-1 and V is TRBV29-1; D unclear. Trimming removed 7 bases at V and 1 base at J, with 13 bases between. The CDR3 runs to 13 residues. Germline assignment: CDR1 SQVTM and CDR2 ANQGSEA. The CDR3 sequence is CSADTDSNTEAFF. CDR3 nucleotide sequence: TGCAGCGCAGACACGGACTCGAACACTGAAGCTTTCTTT.

The DNA of the CDR3 is TGTGCCAGTGAGCGGGGTGACTACGAGCAGTACTTC. It specifies CASERGDYEQYF. The V and J genes are TRBV2 and TRBJ2-5; 7 bases align to TRBD2. Gene TRBJ2-7 matches the end of the DNA better, so the J call may be wrong. CDR1 SNHLY and CDR2 FYNNEI come from the germline V gene. The CDR3 is 12 amino acids.

This chain connects TRBV20-1 to TRBJ1-1; no firm D call. The CDR3 length is 10 residues. The V and J ends lost 7 bases and 5 bases respectively, with 8 bases between them. Germline V CDR1 and CDR2: DFQATT, SNEGSKA (reference sequence). The CDR3 nucleotides read TGCAGTGACCGGAGAACTGAAGCTTTCTTT. Translation gives CSDRRTEAFF.

CDR3 loop: CASSRQGETQYF. DNA of the CDR3: TGTGCCAGCAGTCGACAGGGAGAAACCCAGTACTTC. V usage is TRBV6-6 and J usage is TRBJ2-5; 7 bases are shared with TRBD1. There are 12 residues in the CDR3. CDR1 is MNHNY, CDR2 SVGAGI, per germline (reference sequence). Trimming removed 5 bases from V and 8 bases from J; junction bases left unmatched: 5.

V and J are TRBV5-6 and TRBJ2-7, with D tentatively TRBD2 (7 bases). The V end lost 4 bases, the J end lost 6 bases, and 23 bases lay between the germline ends. CDR1 and CDR2 from the germline V gene are SGHDT and YYEEEE. The CDR3 is made up of 16 amino acids. Here the CDR3 DNA reads TGTGCCAGCAGCCTAGACGGGCAGGGGAGGGCGGCCGAGCAGTACTTC. Amino acids: CASSLDGQGRAAEQYF.

This chain joins TRBV5-6 and TRBJ2-7, with 12 bases matching TRBD2. Germline CDR1 SGHDT, CDR2 YYEEEE. The CDR3 runs to 15 residues. V lost 4 bases and J lost 1; bases outside the gene matches: 3. CDR3: CASSPLAGGSYEQYF. In DNA, the CDR3 is TGTGCCAGCAGCCCTCTAGCGGGAGGGTCCTACGAGCAGTACTTC.

V and J are TRBV19 and TRBJ1-1; no firm D call. CDR1 and CDR2 from the germline V gene are LNHDA and SQIVND (reference sequence). The germline V and J ends were trimmed by 9 bases and 7 bases, with 27 bases remaining between them. CDR3 length: 16 residues. As DNA, the CDR3 is TGTGCCAGAAAGTTTACAAGCCGGGAAACACGGAGTGAAGCTTTCTTT. Protein: CARKFTSRETRSEAFF.

This chain links TRBV4-3 with TRBJ2-5; TRBD2 agrees at 7 bases. The CDR3 sequence is 16 residues long. J gave up 4 bases and V 1 base, and 9 bases lay outside the gene matches. Germline loops: CDR1 LGHNA, CDR2 YSLEER. The CDR3 DNA is TGCGCCAGCAGCCAAGGCCGGGGGGACGGGTCAGAGACCCAGTACTTC. It yields the protein CASSQGRGDGSETQYF.

The chain carries TRBV28 and TRBJ2-1; D call uncertain. The V end lost 1 base, the J end lost 5 bases, and 6 bases lay between the germline ends. The CDR3 is 13 residues long. Germline V gene lookup returns CDR1 MDHEN and CDR2 SYDVKM. The CDR3 nucleotides read TGTGCCAGCAGTTTATTGCGCGACAATGAGCAGTTCTTC. Protein sequence: CASSLLRDNEQFF.

The V and J genes are TRBV7-9 and TRBJ1-3; D unclear. V lost 5 bases and J lost 0, with 11 bases in between. The germline V gene encodes CDR1 SEHNR and CDR2 FQNEAQ (reference sequence). This CDR3 has 15 residues. The CDR3 reads CASSPPPSSGNTIYF. The CDR3 bases are TGTGCCAGCAGCCCTCCCCCCAGCTCTGGAAACACCATATATTTT.